The clone carrying this T cell receptor beta chain was detected only a few times. Antigen unknown. The library put unique molecular identifiers onto individual cDNA molecules. TCRdb re-called the reads with MiXCR, one entry per CDR3 protein. Of about 3,500 distinct CDR3 sequences in the sample, roughly 50% are singletons; the top ten hold approximately 5%. This entry is derived from a study of human T cells and chemical hapten exposure. Study-level background: During the roughly 25-week study period, patients had diphenylcyclopropenone applied to the scalp every week.

The CDR3 has 12 amino acids. V lost 5 bases, J lost 6 bases, and 9 bases lay in between. Germline CDR1 and CDR2: SGHVS and FNYEAQ. Study-level findings and limits: Healthy individuals' immune responses may differ from those of donors, who had alopecia. In comparison with controls, expanded TCRs gave rise to a significantly larger number of large CDR3 similarity clusters. Positive correlation was observed between PT1 expanded TCR counts and patch test score.

Treatment denoted: therapeutic diphenylcyclopropenone sensitization with weekly scalp DPC. The chain links TRBV7-6 to TRBJ2-3, with TRBD2 as a possible D gene (6 bases). The TCR originated in an adult with alopecia areata. Some clones in this sample may be carry-over from other donors' samples. This table probably holds off-target reads from a library built for another chain. The specimen comprised whole blood, sampled before DPC sensitization or 2, 6, or about 24 weeks after (not recorded which). The CDR3 coding sequence is TGTGCCAGCAGCCACCGGGGGGATACGCAGTATTTT. Translated: CASSHRGDTQYF.